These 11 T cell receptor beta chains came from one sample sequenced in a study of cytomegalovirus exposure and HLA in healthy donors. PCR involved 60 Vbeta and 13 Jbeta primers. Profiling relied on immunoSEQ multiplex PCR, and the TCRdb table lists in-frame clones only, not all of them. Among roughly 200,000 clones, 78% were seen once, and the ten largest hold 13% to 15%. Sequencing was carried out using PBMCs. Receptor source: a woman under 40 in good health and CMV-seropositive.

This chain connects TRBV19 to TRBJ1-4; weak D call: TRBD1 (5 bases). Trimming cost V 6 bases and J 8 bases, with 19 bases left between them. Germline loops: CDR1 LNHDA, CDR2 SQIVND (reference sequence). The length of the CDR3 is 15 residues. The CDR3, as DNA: TGTGCCAGTAGGCTCCGCCGGGAGGCAGGGGAAAAACTGTTTTTT. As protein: CASRLRREAGEKLFF.

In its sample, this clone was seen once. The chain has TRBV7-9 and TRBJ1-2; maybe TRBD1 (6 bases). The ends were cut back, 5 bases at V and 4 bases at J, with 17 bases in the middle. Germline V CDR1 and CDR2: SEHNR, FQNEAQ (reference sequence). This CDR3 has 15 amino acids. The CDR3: CASSLQTGPTYGYTF. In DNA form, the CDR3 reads TGTGCCAGCAGCCTCCAGACAGGTCCCACCTATGGCTACACCTTC.

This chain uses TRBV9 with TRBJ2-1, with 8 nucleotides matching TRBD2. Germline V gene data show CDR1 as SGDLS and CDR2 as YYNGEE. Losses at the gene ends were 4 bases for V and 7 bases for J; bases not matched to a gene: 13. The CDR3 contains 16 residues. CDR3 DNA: TGTGCCAGCAGCCGGGCGACGGGACTAGGAATGAATGAGCAGTTCTTC. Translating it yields CASSRATGLGMNEQFF.

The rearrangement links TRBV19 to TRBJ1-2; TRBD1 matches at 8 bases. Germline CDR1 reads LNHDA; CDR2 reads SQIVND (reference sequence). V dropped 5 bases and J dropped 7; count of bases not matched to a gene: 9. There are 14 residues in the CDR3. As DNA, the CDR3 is TGTGCCAGTAGTTCCAGGGGGCTGTTTGTTGGCTACACCTTC. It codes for CASSSRGLFVGYTF.

The CDR3 loop reads CASSEPGQGAISYNEQFF. The DNA of the CDR3 is TGTGCCAGCAGTGAACCGGGACAGGGGGCCATCTCCTACAATGAGCAGTTCTTC. The gene calls are TRBV25-1 and TRBJ2-1; the match to TRBD1 covers 12 bases. CDR3 length: 18 residues. After removal of 2 bases from V and 0 bases from J, the junction contained 5 bases not matched to a gene. From germline, CDR1 is MGHDK and CDR2 SYGVNS.

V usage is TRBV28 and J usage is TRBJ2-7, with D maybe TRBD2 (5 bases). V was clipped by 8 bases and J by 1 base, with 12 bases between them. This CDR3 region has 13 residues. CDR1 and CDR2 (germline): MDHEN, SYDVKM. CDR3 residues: CASQNPGSYEQYF. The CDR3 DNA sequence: TGTGCCAGCCAAAATCCGGGGTCCTACGAGCAGTACTTC.

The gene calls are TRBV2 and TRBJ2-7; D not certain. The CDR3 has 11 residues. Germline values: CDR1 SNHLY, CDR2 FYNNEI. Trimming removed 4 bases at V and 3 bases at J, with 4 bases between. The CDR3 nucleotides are TGTGCCAGCAGTGCAGGCTACGAGCAGTACTTC. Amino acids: CASSAGYEQYF.

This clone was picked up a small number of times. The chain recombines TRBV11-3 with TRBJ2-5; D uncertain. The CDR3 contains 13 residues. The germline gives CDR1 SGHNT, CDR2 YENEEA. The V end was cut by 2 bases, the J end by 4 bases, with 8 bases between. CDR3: CASSLYNVETQYF. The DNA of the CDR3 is TGTGCCAGCAGCTTATACAATGTAGAGACCCAGTACTTC.

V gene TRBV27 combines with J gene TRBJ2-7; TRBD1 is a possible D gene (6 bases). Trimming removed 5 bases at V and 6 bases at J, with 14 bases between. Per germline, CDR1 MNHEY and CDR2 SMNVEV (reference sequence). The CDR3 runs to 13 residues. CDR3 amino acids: CASSKQGFGEQYF. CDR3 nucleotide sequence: TGTGCCAGCAGTAAACAGGGTTTTGGCGAGCAGTACTTC.

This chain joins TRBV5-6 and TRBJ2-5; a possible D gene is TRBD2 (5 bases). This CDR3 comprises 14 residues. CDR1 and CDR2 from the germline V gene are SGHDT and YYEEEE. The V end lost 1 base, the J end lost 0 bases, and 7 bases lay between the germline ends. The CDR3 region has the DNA TGTGCCAGCAGCTTGTTGGACTACCAAGAGACCCAGTACTTC. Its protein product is CASSLLDYQETQYF.

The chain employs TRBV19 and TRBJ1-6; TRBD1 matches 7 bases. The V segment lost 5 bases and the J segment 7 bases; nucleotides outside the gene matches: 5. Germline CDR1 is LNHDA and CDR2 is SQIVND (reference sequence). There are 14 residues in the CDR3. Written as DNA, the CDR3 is TGTGCCAGTAGTGTAACAGGGGCGAATTCACCCCTCCACTTT. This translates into CASSVTGANSPLHF.